The 22 T cell receptor beta chains below come from one sample, sequenced in a study of PD-1 blockade in classical Hodgkin lymphoma. Every patient was affected by relapse after autologous stem cell transplantation, while exposure to brentuximab vedotin was not uniform. After thawing, PBMCs were subjected to magnetic negative selection to isolate CD8+ T cells. Sequencing used immunoSEQ multiplex PCR; TCRdb keeps in-frame clones, though not all of them. The data hold 1,400 or so clones, with approximately 80% observed a single time. The sample consisted of CD8+ T cells from blood, taken at baseline. The receptors shown here come from a human donor with classical Hodgkin lymphoma.

For the CDR3, the DNA is TGTGCCAGCAGCTCCTCCGGGACTAGCCGCGAGCAGTACTTC. This codes for CASSSSGTSREQYF. The V and J genes are TRBV7-3 and TRBJ2-7, with 9 bases lining up with TRBD2. CDR3 size: 14 residues. Trimming took 4 bases from V and 6 from J; bases not matched to a gene: 7. The germline V gene has CDR1 SGHTA and CDR2 FQGTGA. The full variable domain, in which reference TRBV7-3 and TRBJ2-7 provide the parts outside the CDR3, is GAGVSQTPSNKVTEKGKYVELRCDPISGHTALYWYRQSLGQGPEFLIYFQGTGAADDSGLPNDRFFAVRPEGSVSTLKIQRTERGDSAVYLCASSSSGTSREQYFGPGTRLTVT.

This rearrangement joins TRBV9 to TRBJ2-7; D gene unclear. Germline V gives CDR1 SGDLS, CDR2 YYNGEE. Trimming pared 0 bases from V and 6 bases from J, leaving 7 bases between. The CDR3 spans 12 residues. The CDR3 sequence is CASSVELGEQYF. CDR3 sequence (DNA): TGTGCCAGCAGCGTAGAGTTGGGCGAGCAGTACTTC.

The chain employs TRBV21-1 and TRBJ2-7; the table's D call TRBD1 went unverified against the DNA. TRBV21-1 constitutes a pseudogene. This CDR3 comprises 18 residues. CDR3 bases: TGTGCCAGCAGCAAAGGTATAAGGGTGGGGCAGGGGGATGGGGAGCAGTACTTC. Translated: CASSKGIRVGQGDGEQYF.

The chain links TRBV5-5 to TRBJ2-2; D not certain. This CDR3 contains 16 residues. CDR1 SGHKS and CDR2 YYEKEE come from the germline V gene (reference sequence). Trimming took off 9 bases at V and 0 bases at J, with 18 bases between the two ends. CDR3 protein: CATPPPGASNTGELFF. The DNA for the CDR3 is TGTGCCACCCCCCCGCCCGGCGCTTCGAACACCGGGGAGCTGTTTTTT.

This clone occurred once. The DNA of the CDR3 is TGTGCCAGCAGTGCCGGGACAGGGGAGAATTTGCTTTACCAAGAGACCCAGTACTTC. It translates to CASSAGTGENLLYQETQYF. The chain joins TRBV28 to TRBJ2-5, with 10 bases aligning to TRBD1. The V gene's germline CDR1 is MDHEN and CDR2 SYDVKM. With 5 bases clipped from V and 0 bases from J, the junction kept 15 bases outside the gene matches. The CDR3 is 19 residues long.

The chain employs TRBV5-4 and TRBJ2-3; D is unresolved. The V end was cut by 0 bases, the J end by 0 bases, with 5 bases between. Germline CDR1 and CDR2: SGHNT and YYREEE (reference sequence). The CDR3 is 14 residues long. The CDR3 sequence: CASSLDLSTDTQYF. The CDR3 DNA sequence: TGTGCCAGCAGCTTGGACCTCAGCACAGATACGCAGTATTTT. The full variable domain, rest sourced from reference TRBV5-4 and TRBJ2-3, is ETGVTQSPTHLIKTRGQQVTLRCSSQSGHNTVSWYQQALGQGPQFIFQYYREEENGRGNFPPRFSGLQFPNYSSELNVNALELDDSALYLCASSLDLSTDTQYFGPGTRLTVL.

This chain joins TRBV11-2 and TRBJ2-5; 7 nucleotides match TRBD1. Trimming took 5 bases from V and 7 from J; bases not matched to a gene: 7. The CDR3 runs 13 residues. Germline V lookup: CDR1 SGHAT, CDR2 FQNNGV. The CDR3: CASSPGQETTQYF. The CDR3 region has the DNA TGTGCCAGCAGCCCCGGACAGGAGACGACCCAGTACTTC.

The chain joins TRBV7-9 to TRBJ2-2; TRBD1 aligns across 7 bases. V was pared by 4 bases and J by 2 bases, with 7 bases of the junction left unmatched. Germline V CDR1 and CDR2: SEHNR, FQNEAQ (reference sequence). This CDR3 contains 16 residues. CDR3 coding DNA: TGTGCCAGCAGCTCCAGGACAGGCTTAAACACCGGGGAGCTGTTTTTT. The encoded protein is CASSSRTGLNTGELFF.

This clone was seen more than once but under ten times. This chain connects TRBV7-6 to TRBJ2-6; a possible D gene is TRBD2 (6 bases). The CDR3 has 17 amino acids. Trimming pared 1 base from V and 3 bases from J, leaving 13 bases between. Germline V gene lookup returns CDR1 SGHVS and CDR2 FNYEAQ. The DNA for the CDR3 is TGTGCCAGCAGCTTAGTCCTGGGGGGTCTTGGGGCCAACGTCCTGACTTTC. Protein product: CASSLVLGGLGANVLTF.

The rearrangement joins TRBV2 to TRBJ1-1; D may be TRBD1 (5 bases). CDR1 and CDR2 from the germline V gene are SNHLY and FYNNEI. Trimming removed 3 bases from V and 7 bases from J, with 18 bases in between. The CDR3 is 15 amino acids. The CDR3: CASSDETVLADEAFF. CDR3 in DNA: TGTGCCAGCAGTGATGAGACAGTATTGGCGGATGAAGCTTTCTTT.

By share, this clone counts as large. This chain uses TRBV11-3 with TRBJ2-1; D is unclear. CDR1 and CDR2 from the germline V gene are SGHNT and YENEEA. The CDR3 totals 15 residues. Trimming removed 3 bases from V and 0 bases from J, with 9 bases in between. In DNA form, the CDR3 reads TGTGCCAGCAGCTTGACGCCCTACTCCTACAATGAGCAGTTCTTC. Its protein product is CASSLTPYSYNEQFF.

The gene calls are TRBV7-9 and TRBJ2-5; 8 bases match TRBD2. The CDR3 has 15 amino acids. From germline, CDR1 is SEHNR and CDR2 FQNEAQ (reference sequence). V dropped 1 base and J dropped 4; count of bases not matched to a gene: 5. The CDR3 sequence: CASSLETLAGETQYF. The CDR3 region has the DNA TGTGCCAGCAGCTTAGAAACCCTAGCGGGAGAGACCCAGTACTTC.

V and J are TRBV6-4 and TRBJ2-1, with 10 bases identical to TRBD2. Germline V gene sequence: CDR1 MRHNA, CDR2 SNTAGT. The junction had 9 bases not matched to a gene; V was cut back by 7 bases and J by 6 bases. This CDR3 region has 15 residues. This chain's CDR3 is CASTVTAGGSNEQFF. The CDR3 DNA follows: TGTGCCAGCACAGTTACAGCGGGAGGGAGCAATGAGCAGTTCTTC.

V gene TRBV4-1 combines with J gene TRBJ1-1; weak D call: TRBD1 (5 bases). The CDR3 totals 14 residues. V was shortened by 1 base and J by 4 bases, with 10 bases between the two germline ends. Germline V lookup: CDR1 MGHRA, CDR2 YSYEKL. The CDR3, as DNA: TGCGCCAGCAGCCAAGGGGCGGGGGGCACTGAAGCTTTCTTT. Protein: CASSQGAGGTEAFF.

CDR3 loop: CASSHIGTFTDTQYF. Written as DNA, the CDR3 is TGCGCCAGCAGCCATATCGGGACGTTCACAGATACGCAGTATTTT. The chain links TRBV4-1 to TRBJ2-3, with D perhaps matching TRBD1 or TRBD2 (5 bases each). The CDR3 has 15 amino acids. From germline, CDR1 is MGHRA and CDR2 YSYEKL. The ends were cut back, 3 bases at V and 2 bases at J, with 12 bases in the middle.

The V and J genes are TRBV19 and TRBJ1-1; D might be TRBD1 (6 bases). Germline V gene lookup returns CDR1 LNHDA and CDR2 SQIVND (reference sequence). The V end lost 3 bases, the J end lost 5 bases, and 10 bases lay between the germline ends. The CDR3 sequence is 13 residues long. The CDR3 coding sequence is TGTGCCAGTAGTATGGGGGGCTGGACTGAAGCTTTCTTT. It is translated as CASSMGGWTEAFF.

This clone was found once. CDR3 amino acids: CASSYSGTLGYEQYF. Written as DNA, the CDR3 is TGTGCCAGCAGTTATTCCGGGACATTGGGCTACGAGCAGTACTTC. The genes are TRBV27 and TRBJ2-7; a possible D gene is TRBD1 (6 bases). This CDR3 region has 15 residues. V was clipped by 4 bases and J by 3 bases, with 16 bases between them. The germline gives CDR1 MNHEY, CDR2 SMNVEV (reference sequence).

The CDR3 bases are TGTGCCAGTAGCTTAGAAACCCTAGCGGGAGAGACCCAGTACTTC. This gives the protein CASSLETLAGETQYF. V is TRBV4-2 and J is TRBJ2-5, with TRBD2 identical over 8 bases. Germline V gene data show CDR1 as LGHNA and CDR2 as YNFKEQ. There are 15 residues in the CDR3. V trimming: 9 bases; J trimming: 4 bases; junction bases outside the gene matches: 13.

This chain joins TRBV7-2 and TRBJ2-7; TRBD2 aligns across 9 bases. V dropped 2 bases and J dropped 2; count of bases not matched to a gene: 13. Germline values: CDR1 SGHTA, CDR2 FQGNSA. This CDR3 has 18 residues. CDR3 residues: CASSLQQPWREGAYEQYF. CDR3 DNA: TGTGCCAGCAGCTTACAGCAACCCTGGCGGGAGGGCGCCTACGAGCAGTACTTC.

By proportion, this clone is hyperexpanded. The gene calls are TRBV27 and TRBJ2-7; 9 positions match TRBD2. Trimming removed 7 bases from V and 4 bases from J; junction bases left unmatched: 17. Per the germline V gene, CDR1 is MNHEY and CDR2 is SMNVEV (reference sequence). The CDR3 extends over 17 amino acids. CDR3 nucleotides: TGTGCCAGCAAGATGCGAGCGGGGGGCGGATCGACTTACGAGCAGTACTTC. Its translation is CASKMRAGGGSTYEQYF.

The chain links TRBV9 to TRBJ1-2; D is unclear. V lost 3 bases and J 3 bases, leaving 12 bases between the germline ends. The CDR3 has 14 amino acids. Germline CDR1 is SGDLS and CDR2 is YYNGEE. The chain's CDR3 is CASSGYIGDYGYTF. CDR3 in DNA: TGTGCCAGCAGCGGATACATAGGTGACTATGGCTACACCTTC.

The rearrangement links TRBV6-1 to TRBJ1-1, with TRBD1 as a possible D gene (5 bases). Trimming took 2 bases from V and 5 from J, leaving 15 bases between them. Germline CDR1 and CDR2: MNHNS and SASEGT. The CDR3 is made up of 15 amino acids. Written as DNA, the CDR3 is TGTGCCAGCAGTGAAACGGGCAGGGTCGGAACTGAAGCTTTCTTT. Protein sequence: CASSETGRVGTEAFF.